Sequencing of this TCR beta chain was carried out in a study of identical twins' blood T cells. Study results and limitations: Environmental influences on twin similarity could not be excluded. Abundant TCRbeta CDR3s overlapped more between twins than with unrelated donors.

All three twin pairs grew up together with likely shared infections and vaccines. In the case of this clonotype: The antigen is unknown.

Germline CDR1 and CDR2: MNHEY and SMNVEV (reference sequence). This CDR3 contains 16 residues. Trimming pared 7 bases from V and 2 bases from J, leaving 19 bases between. A previously described protocol, modified, built RNA-based TCR cDNA libraries. TCRdb re-analysed the 5' RACE reads in MiXCR, keeping a single row per CDR3 protein. This repertoire shows 350,000 to 400,000 distinct CDR3 sequences, under 30% found once; its top ten account for 6.1%. The chain carries TRBV27 and TRBJ2-3, with D tentatively TRBD2 (6 bases). The clonotype was recovered from a woman aged 18-49 years in good health. The sample taken for sequencing was PBMCs. Written as DNA, the CDR3 is TGTGCCAGCAACCCCCGCCAGGGACTCTACACAGATACGCAGTATTTT. Encoded protein: CASNPRQGLYTDTQYF.